The text below deals with one T cell receptor (beta chain). The entry originates in a study of blood T cell repertoires in COVID-19. Original data processing: It was from reference gene primer amplification that nucleated cell counts were estimated. Data came from immunoSEQ multiplex PCR; TCRdb stores just in-frame clones and leaves some out. V, J and clone size are those of that table, while D and trimming were read from the DNA. This table holds around 140,000 clones, 75% to 80% found once. The source material was peripheral blood. This TCR was recovered from a woman between 50 and 59 years old with active or convalescent COVID-19.

The CDR3 is CASSIEGQTSPLHF. CDR3 coding DNA: TGTGCCAGTAGTATAGAGGGCCAGACTTCACCCCTCCACTTT. The J gene is TRBJ1-6, the V gene TRBV19; D is unresolved. CDR3 length: 14 amino acids. Trimming took off 0 bases at V and 9 bases at J, with 9 bases between the two ends. The germline V gene has CDR1 LNHDA and CDR2 SQIVND (reference sequence).